This T cell receptor (beta chain) is drawn from a study of shared clonotypes between healthy human individuals (dated by TCRdb to about 2020). The study in broad terms: A couple of women and a few men aged 18 to 49 years were included in the cohort. For each donor, CD4 naive and CD4 memory were each given three plates, CD8 naive was given two plates, and CD8 memory was given one plate. The study deeply sequenced blood TCR repertoires of several healthy adults to estimate repertoire size and the extent of clonotype sharing between individuals. Different laboratories and diverse techniques were used to prepare libraries and sequence TCR repertoires, to increase sequencing depth and limit assay-specific biases. Each donor's leukapheresis produced roughly between roughly 0.85 and 10 billion PBMCs. Overall study outcomes, separate from this receptor: Clonotypes shared by all four sorted-subset donors showed higher generation probabilities than non-shared clonotypes. Because the study included a small number of donors, the genetic and exposure-history diversity represented was limited. Based on pairwise subsampling, the degree of clonotype sharing among donors was expected to be affected by sequencing depth. Only blood was sampled, and tissue TCR repertoires likely differ from those in blood. When four donors were compared, the shared fraction of clonotypes was about 5% for naive CD4, about 4% for naive CD8, more than 2% for memory CD4, and approximately 0.4% for memory CD8. Estimated clonotype richness was generally larger for naive than for memory subsets. Incomplete sequencing was indicated by rarefaction of sorted-subset datasets, despite the large sequencing depth.

Using the deep immunoSEQ assay, TCR CDR3 regions were amplified from genomic DNA by multiplex PCR. Extracted genomic DNA from each cell subset was distributed evenly across all wells of several immunoSEQ 96-well plates, and each plate was treated as a replicate. For sorted subsets, around 0.2 ug of genomic DNA, equivalent to some 30,000 T cell genomes, went into each replicate PCR. Purified libraries were quantified with a Qubit 3.0 fluorometer, sized on a Bioanalyzer 2100, and re-quantified with the KAPA Library Quantification kit. A separate single-read 150-cycle Illumina NextSeq 550 flow cell was used to sequence each immunoSEQ 96-well plate. In the authors' own workflow: Because the immunoSEQ output held only junctional sequences and lacked quality scores, the filtering could not match the filtering applied to full-length reads. To assign V/J genes and CDR3, sequences were annotated using PyIR, a Python wrapper for IgBLAST v1.9, with IMGT germline references. Any read was removed if the V/J assignment was weak (E-value above 1e-6), the CDR3 was missing, or the read contained stop codons, out-of-frame junctions, or ambiguous translated residues. V3J clonotypes were defined by identical inferred V gene, J gene, and CDR3 amino acid sequence. Percentage overlap between repertoires was computed as shared unique clonotypes divided by the size of the smaller repertoire. Three approaches were used to assess repertoire richness: RTK rarefaction, the Chao1 estimator, and Recon v2.1 estimates of unobserved clonotypes. Generation probabilities were computed with OLGA for all TCRbeta clonotypes obtained by the gDNA method from a handful of donors. In its TCRdb copy, this immuneACCESS table keeps in-frame sequences only and misses some clones. Where compared with another copy, unresolved V genes explain less than half of these, and the others have no known cause. The DNA gave D and trimming, while V, J and clone size come from that table. The sample table shows approximately 100,000 clones, and over 65% are seen once. The top ten clonotypes cover over 20% of the sample.

The CDR3, from cysteine to phenylalanine, totals 15 residues. CDR3 DNA is the only sequence kept; it has 45 bases, read in frame from the first base. The germline V gene (reference sequence) provides CDR1 GTSNPN and CDR2 SVGIG. V is pared back by 0 bases and J by 4 bases, with 13 bases lying between the germline termini. Donors were healthy HIV-negative adults with no recently reported acute infections or vaccinations. Only Caucasian adults living in Nashville, Tennessee, USA were represented among the donors. The CD8 memory samples were a combination of magnetically selected CD45RO+ cells and CCR7-negative CD45RA+ effector memory (TemRA) cells. After blood collection by leukapheresis, PBMCs were isolated using Ficoll-Histopaque density gradient centrifugation and then cryopreserved in the vapor phase of liquid nitrogen. Analytical flow cytometry was used to check the purity and quantity of each magnetically sorted T cell population. From each sorted fraction, genomic DNA was isolated and quantified by UV absorbance on a Nanodrop 2000c.

With respect to this clone: Its antigen is not yet known. Base qualities are not provided; no much larger clone lies one nucleotide away.

Recombination connected TRBV30 to TRBJ2-1, with TRBD2 perhaps the D gene, on 6 matching bases. This TCR came from a woman aged 25 to 45 in good health. The sample was memory CD8+ T cells sorted from blood. The cell subset or site label here, explained by the study, means: CD45RO+ cells pooled with CCR7-negative TemRA cells. The CDR3 amino acid sequence is: CAWSVGGIDYNEQFF. DNA sequence: TGTGCCTGGAGTGTCGGAGGGATCGATTACAATGAGCAGTTCTTC.